A single sample gave rise to the 27 T cell receptor beta chains below, sequenced in a study of T cell responses to AZD1222 COVID-19 vaccine. Sequenced by immunoSEQ multiplex PCR; TCRdb stores in-frame clones only, minus some. The profile covers 150,000 to 200,000 clones, with approximately 95% appearing a single time and approximately 4% taken by the ten largest. Sequenced here: peripheral blood, sampled on day 0 of AZD1222 vaccination. The receptors come from an adult in good health.

V gene TRBV5-1 combines with J gene TRBJ2-1; D is perhaps TRBD1 or TRBD2 (6 bases each). Germline loops: CDR1 SGHRS, CDR2 YFSETQ. Trimming left V 3 bases short and J 5 bases short, with 18 bases between. The CDR3 loop spans 16 amino acids. The CDR3 here is CASSSIGGRRDNEQFF. CDR3 bases: TGCGCCAGCAGCTCGATTGGGGGGCGGAGGGACAATGAGCAGTTCTTC.

The rearrangement joins TRBV5-1 to TRBJ2-1, with 11 bases identical to TRBD2. The CDR3 loop spans 16 amino acids. V was clipped by 4 bases and J by 9 bases; unmatched bases: 12. CDR1 is SGHRS and CDR2 is YFSETQ in the germline V gene. CDR3 in DNA: TGCGCCAGCAGCCCTTCACTAGCGGGGGAATACGCTGAGCAGTTCTTC. As protein: CASSPSLAGEYAEQFF.

The genes are TRBV12-3 or TRBV12-4 and TRBJ2-7; TRBD1 is a possible D gene (8 bases). This CDR3 has 11 residues. The ends were cut back, 4 bases at V and 13 bases at J, with 14 bases in the middle. CDR3: CASSSQGGGYF. DNA of the CDR3: TGTGCCAGCAGTTCACAGGGGGGGGGTTACTTC.

The genes are TRBV20-1 and TRBJ2-5; 14 positions match TRBD2. With 3 bases clipped from V and 5 bases from J, the junction kept 17 bases outside the gene matches. Germline V gene lookup returns CDR1 DFQATT and CDR2 SNEGSKA (reference sequence). CDR3 length equals 19 residues. The CDR3 region is CSASEIMDPGLAGVETQYF. For the CDR3, the DNA is TGCAGTGCTAGTGAAATAATGGACCCGGGACTAGCGGGGGTGGAGACCCAGTACTTC.

The chain employs TRBV29-1 and TRBJ1-2; the D is unclear. CDR1 and CDR2 (germline): SQVTM, ANQGSEA. The CDR3 totals 11 residues. V lost 3 bases to trimming and J lost 8 bases, with 10 bases between them. The CDR3 coding sequence is TGCAGCGTTGACCTATTGTTAGGCTACACCTTC. Its translation: CSVDLLLGYTF.

The chain uses TRBV14 and TRBJ2-1; 10 nucleotides agree with TRBD2. V shed 3 bases, J shed 9 bases, and the junction held 8 bases outside the gene matches. Looked up from germline, CDR1 is SGHDN and CDR2 is FVKESK. The CDR3 contains 15 residues. CDR3 amino acids: CASSQALAGVVEQFF. As DNA, the CDR3 is TGTGCCAGCAGCCAGGCCCTAGCGGGAGTTGTTGAGCAGTTCTTC.

The gene calls are TRBV25-1 and TRBJ2-7; D may be TRBD2 (6 bases). Per the germline V gene, CDR1 is MGHDK and CDR2 is SYGVNS. V was shortened by 7 bases and J by 3 bases, with 10 bases between the two germline ends. The CDR3 loop spans 12 amino acids. This CDR3 reads CASIGDFYEQYF. Written as DNA, the CDR3 is TGTGCCAGCATAGGGGACTTCTACGAGCAGTACTTC.

The count of this clone is one. V gene TRBV5-5 combines with J gene TRBJ1-1, with D unclear. CDR3 length: 13 residues. The V end lost 2 bases, the J end lost 0 bases, and 5 bases lay between the germline ends. CDR1 and CDR2 (germline): SGHKS, YYEKEE (reference sequence). DNA of the CDR3: TGTGCCAGCAGCTTCTGGGTGAACACTGAAGCTTTCTTT. It encodes CASSFWVNTEAFF.

This clone was detected only a few times. V and J are TRBV29-1 and TRBJ1-2; 7 bases match TRBD1. The CDR3 runs to 14 residues. Per the germline V gene, CDR1 is SQVTM and CDR2 is ANQGSEA. Trimming took 4 bases from V and 8 from J; bases not matched to a gene: 13. The CDR3 DNA is TGCAGCGTTGTATGGGTCAGGGGGAAGTTGGGCTACACCTTC. This encodes CSVVWVRGKLGYTF.

This chain joins TRBV29-1 and TRBJ1-3; D remains ambiguous. Germline V gene data show CDR1 as SQVTM and CDR2 as ANQGSEA. The V end lost 4 bases, the J end lost 0 bases, and 13 bases lay between the germline ends. This CDR3 is 15 amino acids long. Here the CDR3 DNA reads TGCAGCGTTGTCGGAGAGCAGAACTCTGGAAACACCATATATTTT. Translation gives CSVVGEQNSGNTIYF. Looking up the rest from reference TRBV29-1 and TRBJ1-3 gives the full variable domain: SAVISQKPSRDICQRGTSLTIQCQVDSQVTMMFWYRQQPGQSLTLIATANQGSEATYESGFVIDKFPISRPNLTFSTLTVSNMSPEDSSIYLCSVVGEQNSGNTIYFGEGSWLTVV.

The chain is built from TRBV10-3 and TRBJ1-1, with D tentatively TRBD1 (5 bases). CDR1 and CDR2 (germline): ENHRY, SYGVKD. Trimming pared 10 bases from V and 4 bases from J, leaving 16 bases between. The CDR3 has 13 amino acids. CDR3 bases: TGTGCCACCAGAGGGACGGAGGGCACTGAAGCTTTCTTT. Protein product: CATRGTEGTEAFF.

J is TRBJ1-1 and V is TRBV7-8; 9 nucleotides align to TRBD1. Germline lookup yields CDR1 SGHVS and CDR2 FQNEAQ. V lost 1 base, J lost 3 bases, and 9 bases stayed unmatched. There are 17 residues in the CDR3. CDR3 sequence: CASSLESQGAWDTEAFF. In DNA form, the CDR3 reads TGTGCCAGCAGCTTAGAATCACAGGGGGCATGGGACACTGAAGCTTTCTTT.

The chain links TRBV19 to TRBJ2-2; 14 bases match TRBD2. Looked up from germline, CDR1 is LNHDA and CDR2 is SQIVND (reference sequence). This CDR3 has 17 residues. After removal of 5 bases from V and 2 bases from J, the junction contained 4 bases not matched to a gene. In nucleotides, the CDR3 is TGTGCCAGTAGTGAGGGGACTAGCGGGGGAAACACCGGGGAGCTGTTTTTT. Amino acids: CASSEGTSGGNTGELFF. The whole variable domain, filled in from reference TRBV19 and TRBJ2-2, reads DGGITQSPKYLFRKEGQNVTLSCEQNLNHDAMYWYRQDPGQGLRLIYYSQIVNDFQKGDIAEGYSVSREKKESFPLTVTSAQKNPTAFYLCASSEGTSGGNTGELFFGEGSRLTVL.

This rearrangement joins TRBV9 to TRBJ2-1, with D possibly matching TRBD1 (6 bases). The CDR3 extends over 13 amino acids. V lost 6 bases and J lost 6, with 13 bases in between. CDR1 is SGDLS and CDR2 is YYNGEE in the germline V gene. The CDR3 reads CASTRGRGNEQFF. In DNA, the CDR3 is TGTGCCAGCACCAGGGGCAGGGGCAATGAGCAGTTCTTC.

V gene TRBV11-2 combines with J gene TRBJ2-7, with 9 bases aligning to TRBD1. V was pared by 5 bases and J by 7 bases, with 9 bases of the junction left unmatched. Germline V lookup: CDR1 SGHAT, CDR2 FQNNGV. This CDR3 comprises 14 residues. CDR3 in amino acids: CASSPVQGAREQYF. CDR3 in DNA: TGTGCCAGCAGCCCTGTACAGGGGGCAAGAGAGCAGTACTTC.

This chain uses TRBV6-4 with TRBJ1-4; D not certain. The germline CDR1 and CDR2 sequences are MRHNA and SNTAGT. This CDR3 comprises 14 residues. The V and J ends lost 3 bases and 10 bases respectively, with 15 bases between them. CDR3 nucleotides: TGTGCCAGCAGTGAAAGTGCAGAGGTGGGAAAACTGTTTTTT. Its translation is CASSESAEVGKLFF.

The J gene is TRBJ2-7, the V gene TRBV4-2, with 10 bases that match TRBD2. CDR3 size: 15 residues. CDR1 is LGHNA and CDR2 is YNFKEQ in the germline V gene. Trimming cost V 3 bases and J 2 bases; bases outside gene matches: 4. The CDR3 nucleotides are TGTGCCAGCAGCCAGACTAGCGGGCTTACCTACGAGCAGTACTTC. As protein: CASSQTSGLTYEQYF.

This clone was detected a few times. The chain has TRBV7-9 and TRBJ2-1, with 9 bases aligning to TRBD2. CDR3 length equals 13 residues. J was trimmed by 10 bases and V by 3 bases; bases with no gene match: 4. Germline CDR1 and CDR2: SEHNR and FQNEAQ (reference sequence). CDR3 in DNA: TGTGCCAGCAGCTTCGACCTAGCGGGGGAGCAGTTCTTC. It translates to CASSFDLAGEQFF.

The V gene is TRBV5-5, the J gene TRBJ1-2; D is ambiguous. The length of the CDR3 is 12 residues. V was pared by 0 bases and J by 5 bases, with 5 bases between. The germline V gene has CDR1 SGHKS and CDR2 YYEKEE (reference sequence). In DNA form, the CDR3 reads TGTGCCAGCAGCTTGGTTGGGTATGGCTACACCTTC. Its protein is CASSLVGYGYTF.

The CDR3 bases are TGCGCCAGCAGCCACAGGGTCGAAGCCTCTAATGAAAAACTGTTTTTT. Its protein is CASSHRVEASNEKLFF. The chain employs TRBV5-1 and TRBJ1-4; D possibly corresponds to TRBD1 (6 bases). The germline V gene has CDR1 SGHRS and CDR2 YFSETQ. Trimming stripped 4 bases from V and 3 bases from J, with 16 bases between. The CDR3 consists of 16 residues.

CDR3 in amino acids: CASSLAPGLQETQYF. As DNA, the CDR3 is TGTGCCAGCAGCTTGGCCCCGGGACTTCAAGAGACCCAGTACTTC. The genes are TRBV5-5 and TRBJ2-5; D might be TRBD2 (6 bases). The length of the CDR3 is 15 residues. Trimming cost V 0 bases and J 2 bases, with 11 bases left between them. In germline, CDR1 is SGHKS, CDR2 YYEKEE (reference sequence).

The chain combines TRBV12-3 or TRBV12-4 with TRBJ1-1; the D is unclear. The CDR3 runs to 13 residues. The V and J ends lost 3 bases and 1 base respectively, with 6 bases between them. The CDR3 nucleotides read TGTGCCAGCAGTTTTTGGGGGAACACTGAAGCTTTCTTT. It specifies CASSFWGNTEAFF.

V and J are TRBV9 and TRBJ2-5; 8 bases align to TRBD2. V dropped 4 bases and J dropped 5; count of bases not matched to a gene: 13. CDR1 and CDR2 (germline): SGDLS, YYNGEE. The CDR3 has 16 amino acids. CDR3 nucleotides: TGTGCCAGCAGCTCAGGCTCCGGGACTAGTGGCGAGACCCAGTACTTC. Its translation: CASSSGSGTSGETQYF. The full variable domain, its missing parts supplied by reference TRBV9 and TRBJ2-5, is DSGVTQTPKHLITATGQRVTLRCSPRSGDLSVYWYQQSLDQGLQFLIQYYNGEERAKGNILERFSAQQFPDLHSELNLSSLELGDSALYFCASSSGSGTSGETQYFGPGTRLLVL.

The chain has TRBV7-9 and TRBJ1-2; the match to TRBD1 covers 8 bases. V lost 4 bases to trimming and J lost 4 bases; unmatched junction nucleotides: 14. The CDR3 covers 17 residues. CDR1 SEHNR and CDR2 FQNEAQ come from the germline V gene (reference sequence). CDR3 sequence: CASSSPDRVHLIYGYTF. In DNA, the CDR3 is TGTGCCAGCAGCTCCCCGGACAGGGTTCATCTGATCTATGGCTACACCTTC.

The J gene is TRBJ1-1, the V gene TRBV29-1; D call uncertain. This CDR3 spans 12 amino acids. CDR1 is SQVTM and CDR2 is ANQGSEA in the germline V gene. V was clipped by 7 bases and J by 4 bases, with 13 bases between them. CDR3 bases: TGCAGCGCAGACACGGGGTTCACTGAAGCTTTCTTT. It codes for CSADTGFTEAFF. Variable domain in full (rest from reference TRBV29-1 and TRBJ1-1): SAVISQKPSRDICQRGTSLTIQCQVDSQVTMMFWYRQQPGQSLTLIATANQGSEATYESGFVIDKFPISRPNLTFSTLTVSNMSPEDSSIYLCSADTGFTEAFFGQGTRLTVV.

V and J are TRBV5-1 and TRBJ1-6, with D perhaps matching TRBD1 (6 bases). Per the germline V gene, CDR1 is SGHRS and CDR2 is YFSETQ. Trimming pared 4 bases from V and 7 bases from J, leaving 12 bases between. The CDR3 runs 14 residues. CDR3: CASSGTGPNSPLHF. DNA for the CDR3: TGCGCCAGCAGCGGTACAGGGCCGAATTCACCCCTCCACTTT.

The V and J genes are TRBV2 and TRBJ1-1; TRBD1 aligns across 7 bases. Germline-derived CDR1 and CDR2 are SNHLY and FYNNEI. The CDR3 totals 17 residues. The ends lost 6 bases at V and 2 bases at J; junction bases unmatched: 15. The CDR3 DNA reads as TGTGCCAGCAGGGAGACAGGGCCCGTATTTATCAACACTGAAGCTTTCTTT. This sequence encodes CASRETGPVFINTEAFF. The entire variable domain, with the rest obtained from reference TRBV2 and TRBJ1-1, is as follows: EPEVTQTPSHQVTQMGQEVILRCVPISNHLYFYWYRQILGQKVEFLVSFYNNEISEKSEIFDDQFSVERPDGSNFTLKIRSTKLEDSAMYFCASRETGPVFINTEAFFGQGTRLTVV.